The present TCR beta chain was sequenced within a study of blood T cell repertoires in COVID-19. Study-level information: Nucleic acid was either cDNA or gDNA, and it came from T cells, B-cell-depleted T cells, or PBMCs.

V was pared by 5 bases and J by 10 bases, with 14 bases between. Germline V gene data show CDR1 as MDHEN and CDR2 as SYDVKM. The CDR3 sequence is 12 residues long. Only in-frame clones appear in the TCRdb table, and some are missing; sequencing was by immunoSEQ multiplex PCR. The repertoire holds about 52,000 clones, with roughly 88% as singletons. The genes are TRBV28 and TRBJ1-1, with a possible D match to TRBD1 (5 bases). Sequencing was done on a sample of peripheral blood. The sequence was obtained from a woman older than 75 with acute or convalescent COVID-19. CDR3 nucleotides: TGTGCCAGCAGTGCAGGGAGGCTCGTAGCTTTCTTT. Its protein product is CASSAGRLVAFF.